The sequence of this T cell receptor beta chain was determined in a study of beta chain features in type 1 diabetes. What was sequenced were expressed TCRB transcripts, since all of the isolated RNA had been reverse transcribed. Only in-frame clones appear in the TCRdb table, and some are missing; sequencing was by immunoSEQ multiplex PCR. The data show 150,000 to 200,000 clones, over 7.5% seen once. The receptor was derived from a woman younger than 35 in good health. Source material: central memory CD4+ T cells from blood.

The CDR3 coding sequence is TGTGCCAGCAGCTTCAGGGGGACAGTCGCACCCTCCGGGGCCAACGTCCTGACTTTC. Translating gives CASSFRGTVAPSGANVLTF. The chain recombines TRBV7-9 with TRBJ2-6; 7 nucleotides match TRBD1. CDR3 length: 19 amino acids. CDR1 SEHNR and CDR2 FQNEAQ come from the germline V gene (reference sequence). After removal of 3 bases from V and 4 bases from J, the junction contained 15 bases not matched to a gene.